Shown below are 5 T cell receptor beta chains from a single sample sequenced in a study of T-cell reconstitution after alpha-beta-depleted transplantation in children. Molecular barcoding with unique molecular identifiers was used for the TCRbeta library. TCRdb re-analysed the PCR reads in MiXCR, keeping a single row per CDR3 protein. The data contain 250,000 to 400,000 distinct CDR3 sequences, approximately 20% of them seen just once; the ten biggest clones take up roughly 9.8%. The specimen comprised PBMCs, mostly from graft donor cells, sampled 180 days after TCRalphabeta/CD19-depleted stem cell transplant. The receptors stem from a male patient aged 5 to 17 who had a stem cell transplant for acute lymphoblastic leukemia, so the T cells may come from the graft donor.

The V gene is TRBV5-1, the J gene TRBJ2-7; unclear D gene. Germline CDR1 SGHRS, CDR2 YFSETQ. With 4 bases removed from V and 7 bases from J, the gap between germline ends came to 12 bases. CDR3 size: 12 residues. Here the CDR3 reads CASSHLGREQYF. The CDR3 DNA reads as TGCGCCAGCAGCCACCTAGGAAGGGAGCAGTACTTC.

This clonotype was counted a few times. V is TRBV27 and J is TRBJ2-7; unclear D gene. The CDR3 covers 14 residues. Germline V gives CDR1 MNHEY, CDR2 SMNVEV (reference sequence). Trimming removed 1 base from V and 0 bases from J, with 7 bases in between. CDR3 in DNA: TGTGCCAGCAGTTTATTTGTGGCCTCCTACGAGCAGTACTTC. Protein: CASSLFVASYEQYF.

This clonotype was counted a few times. J is TRBJ1-1 and V is TRBV20-1; D not resolved. The CDR3 runs 11 residues. Germline V gene sequence: CDR1 DFQATT, CDR2 SNEGSKA (reference sequence). The CDR3 DNA follows: TGCAGGGGAGGCATGAACACTGAAGCTTTCTTT. It specifies CRGGMNTEAFF.

V gene TRBV15 combines with J gene TRBJ2-7; tentatively, D is TRBD1 or TRBD2 (5 bases each). CDR1 and CDR2 (germline): LNHNV, YYDKDF (reference sequence). This CDR3 spans 16 amino acids. Trimming cost V 0 bases and J 4 bases, with 16 bases left between them. CDR3 region: CATSRERGYWGYEQYF. CDR3 sequence (DNA): TGTGCCACCAGCAGAGAAAGGGGATATTGGGGGTACGAGCAGTACTTC.

A word on this clonotype: The junction does not match germline at one end; this may be a read error. The chain combines TRBV4-3 with TRBJ2-5; perhaps D is TRBD1 or TRBD2 (5 bases each). This CDR3 has 14 residues. CDR1 LGHNA and CDR2 YSLEER come from the germline V gene. The CDR3 sequence: CASSPRDHQETQHF. As DNA, the CDR3 is TGCGCCAGCAGCCCTCGGGACCACCAAGAGACCCAGCACTTC.